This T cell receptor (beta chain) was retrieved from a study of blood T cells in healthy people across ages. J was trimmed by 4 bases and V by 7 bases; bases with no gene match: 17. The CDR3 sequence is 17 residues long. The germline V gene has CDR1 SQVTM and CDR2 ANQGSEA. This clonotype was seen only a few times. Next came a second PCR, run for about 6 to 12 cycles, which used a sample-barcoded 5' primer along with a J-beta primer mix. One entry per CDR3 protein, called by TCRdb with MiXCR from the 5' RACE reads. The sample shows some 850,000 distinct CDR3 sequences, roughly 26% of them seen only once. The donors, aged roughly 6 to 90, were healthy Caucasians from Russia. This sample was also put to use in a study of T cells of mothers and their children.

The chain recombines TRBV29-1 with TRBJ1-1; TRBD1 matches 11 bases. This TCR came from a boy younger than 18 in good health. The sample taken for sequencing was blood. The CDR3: CSARGSEDGTGGTEAFF. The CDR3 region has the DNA TGCAGCGCCCGGGGAAGCGAGGACGGGACAGGGGGCACTGAAGCTTTCTTT.